A single sample gave rise to the 21 T cell receptor beta chains below, sequenced in a study of blood T cell repertoires in COVID-19. Profiled with immunoSEQ multiplex PCR; TCRdb holds only in-frame clones, not every one. Of 200,000 to 250,000 clones in the sample, 75% to 90% were seen once. Sequenced: PBMCs or T cells enriched from blood (not recorded which). The source of these receptors is a woman aged 25 to 39 who had been exposed to COVID-19.

V gene TRBV5-1 combines with J gene TRBJ1-2; 8 nucleotides line up with TRBD1. The CDR3 is made up of 14 amino acids. Germline CDR1 is SGHRS and CDR2 is YFSETQ. The V segment lost 3 bases and the J segment 8 bases; nucleotides outside the gene matches: 9. The CDR3 loop reads CASSSGTGVRGYTF. The CDR3 DNA reads TGCGCCAGCAGCTCCGGGACAGGAGTGAGGGGCTACACCTTC.

The chain uses TRBV9 and TRBJ2-1, with 14 bases fitting TRBD2. This CDR3 contains 15 residues. Germline CDR1 reads SGDLS; CDR2 reads YYNGEE. The V and J ends lost 3 bases and 7 bases, in that order; junction bases with no gene match: 3. The DNA of the CDR3 is TGTGCCAGCAGCGCCGGACTAGCGGGAGGAAATGAGCAGTTCTTC. This translates into CASSAGLAGGNEQFF.

This clone was found a few times. This chain links TRBV7-8 with TRBJ2-7; 9 nucleotides align to TRBD1. CDR3 size: 14 residues. Germline CDR1 SGHVS, CDR2 FQNEAQ. V was pared by 5 bases and J by 5 bases, with 7 bases of the junction left unmatched. The CDR3 spells CASSQSGTGNEQYF. CDR3 sequence (DNA): TGTGCCAGCAGCCAGTCCGGGACAGGGAACGAGCAGTACTTC.

The rearrangement links TRBV11-1 to TRBJ2-7; 11 bases match TRBD2. The CDR3 runs to 15 residues. Germline V gene sequence: CDR1 SGHAT, CDR2 FQDESV (reference sequence). After removal of 3 bases from V and 6 bases from J, the junction contained 7 bases not matched to a gene. CDR3 sequence (DNA): TGTGCCAGCAGCTTTAGCGGGAGGGCCGTCGCCGAGCAGTACTTC. Its protein is CASSFSGRAVAEQYF.

J is TRBJ1-2 and V is TRBV2; possibly TRBD1 for D (5 bases). The V and J ends lost 7 bases and 3 bases respectively, with 9 bases between them. This CDR3 is built from 12 residues. The germline V gene has CDR1 SNHLY and CDR2 FYNNEI. The CDR3 sequence is CASINRHYGYTF. For the CDR3, the DNA is TGTGCCAGCATTAACAGGCACTATGGCTACACCTTC. The whole variable domain, filled in from reference TRBV2 and TRBJ1-2, reads EPEVTQTPSHQVTQMGQEVILRCVPISNHLYFYWYRQILGQKVEFLVSFYNNEISEKSEIFDDQFSVERPDGSNFTLKIRSTKLEDSAMYFCASINRHYGYTFGSGTRLTVV.

J is TRBJ1-2 and V is TRBV6-1; TRBD1 matches at 7 bases. The CDR3 extends over 15 amino acids. The germline gives CDR1 MNHNS, CDR2 SASEGT. V dropped 0 bases and J dropped 4; count of bases not matched to a gene: 5. The CDR3 loop reads CASSEATGEGYGYTF. The CDR3 nucleotides read TGTGCCAGCAGTGAAGCAACAGGGGAAGGCTATGGCTACACCTTC.

This chain connects TRBV29-1 to TRBJ2-1, with 9 nucleotides matching TRBD1. This CDR3 is 14 amino acids long. Germline CDR1 SQVTM, CDR2 ANQGSEA. Trimming cost V 5 bases and J 9 bases; bases outside gene matches: 11. CDR3: CSVIPGQGRGEQFF. The CDR3 DNA follows: TGCAGCGTTATTCCGGGACAGGGACGGGGTGAGCAGTTCTTC.

The chain joins TRBV6-5 to TRBJ2-2; TRBD1 aligns across 10 bases. The germline V gene encodes CDR1 MNHEY and CDR2 SVGAGI. CDR3 size: 16 residues. V was clipped by 4 bases and J by 3 bases; unmatched bases: 5. CDR3 sequence (DNA): TGTGCCAGCAGTTGGGACAGGGGTGGTGACACCGGGGAGCTGTTTTTT. It codes for CASSWDRGGDTGELFF.

The chain combines TRBV5-1 with TRBJ2-1, with a possible D match to TRBD2 (6 bases). CDR1 and CDR2 from the germline V gene are SGHRS and YFSETQ. V lost 0 bases to trimming and J lost 2 bases, with 12 bases between them. The CDR3 extends over 16 amino acids. The CDR3 bases are TGCGCCAGCAGCTTGGGGAGGCGCGGGGCCTACAATGAGCAGTTCTTC. It specifies CASSLGRRGAYNEQFF.

The rearrangement links TRBV5-4 to TRBJ2-2; D remains unclear. This CDR3 is 13 amino acids long. Germline CDR1 reads SGHNT; CDR2 reads YYREEE (reference sequence). The V and J ends lost 4 bases and 4 bases respectively, with 8 bases between them. CDR3 sequence: CASSPSPTGELFF. CDR3 coding DNA: TGTGCCAGCAGCCCCAGTCCCACCGGGGAGCTGTTTTTT.

The rearrangement links TRBV7-6 to TRBJ1-3; D gene uncertain. V lost 5 bases and J 0 bases, leaving 8 bases between the germline ends. The CDR3 has 14 residues. Germline CDR1 and CDR2: SGHVS and FNYEAQ. The CDR3 is CASSPLSSGNTIYF. As DNA, the CDR3 is TGTGCCAGCAGCCCTTTATCCTCTGGAAACACCATATATTTT.

The gene calls are TRBV25-1 and TRBJ1-5; D gene ambiguous. This CDR3 is 15 amino acids long. Germline assignment: CDR1 MGHDK and CDR2 SYGVNS. V was cut by 5 bases and J by 0 bases, with 11 bases left in between. CDR3 protein: CASSSTELSNQPQHF. The CDR3 DNA follows: TGTGCCAGCAGTTCTACAGAGCTTAGCAATCAGCCCCAGCATTTT.

The chain links TRBV12-5 to TRBJ2-1; the D gene is possibly TRBD2 (7 bases). The CDR3 is made up of 13 amino acids. Germline values: CDR1 LGHNT, CDR2 FRNRAP. The V end was cut by 9 bases, the J end by 7 bases, with 16 bases between. CDR3 sequence: CASREGGSNEQFF. CDR3 sequence (DNA): TGTGCTAGCAGAGAGGGGGGGTCTAATGAGCAGTTCTTC.

J is TRBJ1-1 and V is TRBV21-1. TRBV21-1 is recorded as a pseudogene. This CDR3 comprises 15 residues. CDR3 nucleotide sequence: TGTGCCAGCAGCAGCGATGAGCCCCCGAACACTGAAGCTTTCTTT. Protein product: CASSSDEPPNTEAFF.

The genes are TRBV10-3 and TRBJ2-1, with 9 positions matching TRBD2. V lost 3 bases and J lost 9; bases outside the gene matches: 12. CDR1 is ENHRY and CDR2 is SYGVKD in the germline V gene. The CDR3 is 16 residues long. The CDR3 region is CAISENEAGGPSEQFF. CDR3 coding DNA: TGTGCCATCAGTGAAAATGAGGCGGGAGGGCCTAGTGAGCAGTTCTTC.

The chain couples TRBV5-1 to TRBJ1-1, with D possibly being TRBD1 (6 bases). The CDR3 contains 14 residues. The V gene lost 0 bases and the J gene lost 5 bases, with 11 bases spanning the gap. Looked up from germline, CDR1 is SGHRS and CDR2 is YFSETQ. The CDR3 DNA is TGCGCCAGCAGCTTGGCCACAGGGCGGACTGAAGCTTTCTTT. Translating gives CASSLATGRTEAFF. The whole variable domain, remainder taken from reference TRBV5-1 and TRBJ1-1, is KAGVTQTPRYLIKTRGQQVTLSCSPISGHRSVSWYQQTPGQGLQFLFEYFSETQRNKGNFPGRFSGRQFSNSRSEMNVSTLELGDSALYLCASSLATGRTEAFFGQGTRLTVV.

The rearrangement links TRBV5-4 to TRBJ2-5; no firm D call. With 0 bases removed from V and 5 bases from J, the gap between germline ends came to 5 bases. From germline, CDR1 is SGHNT and CDR2 YYREEE (reference sequence). The CDR3 extends over 12 amino acids. CDR3: CASSLDGETQYF. CDR3 sequence (DNA): TGTGCCAGCAGCTTGGACGGGGAGACCCAGTACTTC.

V and J are TRBV2 and TRBJ2-6; a weak D match, TRBD2 (6 bases). Germline assignment: CDR1 SNHLY and CDR2 FYNNEI. Trimming stripped 6 bases from V and 3 bases from J, with 15 bases between. This CDR3 region has 16 residues. CDR3 protein: CASRGDGGFGANVLTF. CDR3 in DNA: TGTGCCAGCAGAGGGGACGGGGGTTTTGGGGCCAACGTCCTGACTTTC.

J is TRBJ1-5 and V is TRBV18; D possibly corresponds to TRBD1 (6 bases). Per the germline V gene, CDR1 is KGHSH and CDR2 is LQKENI. The CDR3 is 13 amino acids. V was cut by 8 bases and J by 5 bases, with 13 bases left in between. Here the CDR3 reads CASATGNDQPQHF. As DNA, the CDR3 is TGTGCCAGCGCCACAGGGAACGATCAGCCCCAGCATTTT.

This clone was seen just once. The V call is TRBV2, the J call TRBJ2-5; D is perhaps TRBD2 (6 bases). The length of the CDR3 is 16 residues. Trimming left V 4 bases short and J 7 bases short, with 22 bases between. Germline V gene sequence: CDR1 SNHLY, CDR2 FYNNEI. The CDR3 DNA is TGTGCCAGCAGTGCTCTTCCCGGGACTTCGGTAGGGACCCAGTACTTC. Protein: CASSALPGTSVGTQYF. Full variable domain (missing parts from reference TRBV2 and TRBJ2-5): EPEVTQTPSHQVTQMGQEVILRCVPISNHLYFYWYRQILGQKVEFLVSFYNNEISEKSEIFDDQFSVERPDGSNFTLKIRSTKLEDSAMYFCASSALPGTSVGTQYFGPGTRLLVL.

The J gene is TRBJ2-3, the V gene TRBV18; 10 bases align to TRBD2. V dropped 6 bases and J dropped 8; count of bases not matched to a gene: 8. The CDR3 consists of 14 residues. CDR1 is KGHSH, CDR2 LQKENI, per germline. The CDR3 DNA is TGTGCCAGCTCGGAGGGACTAGCGAGAGGTACGCAGTATTTT. As protein: CASSEGLARGTQYF.